In its sample, the clone carrying this T cell receptor beta chain was seen many times. From germline, CDR1 is SGHTA and CDR2 FQGTGA. This CDR3 has 19 residues. The V segment lost 5 bases and the J segment 12 bases; nucleotides outside the gene matches: 24. The data were obtained in a study of human T cells and chemical hapten exposure. Whole-study context: Small pooled library volume differences mainly caused per-sample TCR yield variation.

TCRdb ran MiXCR on the RACE reads and lists one entry per CDR3 protein. The table shows approximately 95,000 distinct CDR3 sequences, with about an eighth occurring only once. Sample time point: patch test 2, 6 weeks after DPC sensitization. Noted treatment: therapeutic diphenylcyclopropenone sensitization with weekly scalp DPC. The TCR sequence derives from a middle-aged woman with alopecia areata. Some clones in this sample may be carry-over from other donors' samples. This chain connects TRBV7-3 to TRBJ2-1; 11 bases align to TRBD2. The material sequenced was whole blood, taken in connection with sensitization to the hapten diphenylcyclopropenone (DPC). The CDR3 reads CASSTSSGGSLSRTRLQFF. The CDR3 nucleotides are TGTGCCAGCAGCACATCTAGCGGGGGGTCCCTTTCGAGGACAAGATTGCAGTTCTTC. Supplemented by reference TRBV7-3 and TRBJ2-1, the full variable domain reads GAGVSQTPSNKVTEKGKYVELRCDPISGHTALYWYRQSLGQGPEFLIYFQGTGAADDSGLPNDRFFAVRPEGSVSTLKIQRTERGDSAVYLCASSTSSGGSLSRTRLQFFGPGTRLTVL.